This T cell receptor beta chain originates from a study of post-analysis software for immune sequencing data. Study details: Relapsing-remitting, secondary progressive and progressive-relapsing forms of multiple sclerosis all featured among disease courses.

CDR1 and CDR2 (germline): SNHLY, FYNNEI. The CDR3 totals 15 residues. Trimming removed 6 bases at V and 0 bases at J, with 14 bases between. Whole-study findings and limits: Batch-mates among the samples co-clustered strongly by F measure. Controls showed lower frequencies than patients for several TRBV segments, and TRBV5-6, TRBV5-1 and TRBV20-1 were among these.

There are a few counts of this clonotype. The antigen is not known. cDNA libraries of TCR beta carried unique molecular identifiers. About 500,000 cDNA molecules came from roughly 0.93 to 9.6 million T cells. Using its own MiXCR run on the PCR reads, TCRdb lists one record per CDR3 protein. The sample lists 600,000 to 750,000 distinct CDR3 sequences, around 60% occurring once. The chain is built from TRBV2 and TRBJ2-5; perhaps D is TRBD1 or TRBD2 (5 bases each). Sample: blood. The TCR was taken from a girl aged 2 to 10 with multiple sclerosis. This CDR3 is CASSGTATYQETQYF. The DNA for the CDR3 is TGTGCCAGCAGCGGGACGGCGACGTACCAAGAGACCCAGTACTTC.